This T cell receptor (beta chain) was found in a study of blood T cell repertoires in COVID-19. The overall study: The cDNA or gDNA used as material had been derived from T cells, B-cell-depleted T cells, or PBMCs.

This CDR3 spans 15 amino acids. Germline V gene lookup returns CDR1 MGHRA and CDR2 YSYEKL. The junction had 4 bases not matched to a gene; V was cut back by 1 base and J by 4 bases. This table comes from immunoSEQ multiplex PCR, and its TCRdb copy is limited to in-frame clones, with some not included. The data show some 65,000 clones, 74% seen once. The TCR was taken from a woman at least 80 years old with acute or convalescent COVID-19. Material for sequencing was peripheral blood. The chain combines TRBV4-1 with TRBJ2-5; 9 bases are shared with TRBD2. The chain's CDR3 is CASSQAYSGRETQYF. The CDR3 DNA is TGCGCCAGCAGCCAAGCCTATAGCGGGAGAGAGACCCAGTACTTC.